This T cell receptor (beta chain) derives from a study of blood T cell repertoires in COVID-19. Study details: Material from acute and convalescent COVID-19 was sourced from the United States, Italy and Spain. T cells, B-cell-depleted T cells, or PBMCs provided the cDNA or gDNA that served as material.

CDR1 and CDR2 (germline): KGHDR, SFDVKD. CDR3 length: 16 amino acids. The trim removed 3 bases at V and 6 bases at J, leaving 6 bases unmatched. Authors' data handling: Amplification from reference gene primers served as the basis for estimated nucleated cell counts. TCRdb keeps only in-frame clones here, not all; method: immunoSEQ multiplex PCR. For V, J and clone size, that table is used; D and trimming come from the DNA. The sample includes about 270,000 clones, more than 85% of them seen just once. During active infection, Seattle patients enrolled and were then monitored through disease. The origin of this receptor is a person between 18 and 35 years old with COVID-19, enrolled during active disease. V gene TRBV24-1 combines with J gene TRBJ2-2, with TRBD2 matching 10 bases. Sequenced input: peripheral blood. The CDR3 sequence: CATSDNLAGGSGELFF. The CDR3 bases are TGTGCCACCAGTGATAATTTAGCGGGAGGTTCCGGGGAGCTGTTTTTT.